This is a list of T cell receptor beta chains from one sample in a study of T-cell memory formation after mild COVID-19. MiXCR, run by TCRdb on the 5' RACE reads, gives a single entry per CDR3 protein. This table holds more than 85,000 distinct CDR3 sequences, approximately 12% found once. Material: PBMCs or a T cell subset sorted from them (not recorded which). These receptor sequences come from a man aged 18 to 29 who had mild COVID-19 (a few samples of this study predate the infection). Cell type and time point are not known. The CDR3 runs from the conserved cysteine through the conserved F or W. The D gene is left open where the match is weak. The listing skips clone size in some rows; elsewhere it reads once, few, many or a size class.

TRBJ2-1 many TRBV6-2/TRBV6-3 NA TGTGCCAGCAGTCGCGCCTGGGGGGGCGATGAGCAGTTCTTC CASSRAWGGDEQFF
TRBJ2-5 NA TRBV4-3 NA TGCGCCAGCAGCCAAGGCCCGGGGAAAGTGTCTCAAGAGACCCAGTACTTC CASSQGPGKVSQETQYF
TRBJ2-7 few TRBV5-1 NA TGCGCCAGCAGCTTGGGAGGGCAAGAGCAGTACTTC CASSLGGQEQYF
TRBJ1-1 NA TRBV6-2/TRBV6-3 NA TGTGCCAGCCGTTTTGGGCCGAACACTGAAGCTTTCTTT CASRFGPNTEAFF
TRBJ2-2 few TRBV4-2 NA TGTGCCAGCAGCCAGGAACTACCCGGGGAGCTGTTTTTT CASSQELPGELFF
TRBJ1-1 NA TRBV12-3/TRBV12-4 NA TGTGCCAGCAGCTACGGGTTGGGCACTGAAGCTTTCTTT CASSYGLGTEAFF
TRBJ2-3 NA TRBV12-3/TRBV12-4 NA TGTGCCAGCAGTTTAGCGCAGGGTGGCACAGATACGCAGTATTTT CASSLAQGGTDTQYF
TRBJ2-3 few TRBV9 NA TGTGCCAGCAGCCCTTTGCGGACACGCACAGATACGCAGTATTTT CASSPLRTRTDTQYF
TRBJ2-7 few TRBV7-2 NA TGTGCCAGCAGCTTAGGTAGCAGATACTACGAGCAGTACTTC CASSLGSRYYEQYF
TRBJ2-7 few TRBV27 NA TGTGCCAGCAGTTTATCGACGGGGCCTTTCTACGAGCAGTACTTC CASSLSTGPFYEQYF
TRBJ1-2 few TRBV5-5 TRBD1 TGTGCCAGCAGCTTGGTGCCCGATTGGACAGGGGACTATGGCTACACCTTC CASSLVPDWTGDYGYTF
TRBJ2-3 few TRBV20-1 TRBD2 TGCAGTGCTAGAGGGGGACTAGCGGACCCCACAGATACGCAGTATTTT CSARGGLADPTDTQYF
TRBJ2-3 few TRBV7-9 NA TGTGCCAGCAGCTTAGCAGGAGCAACAGATACGCAGTATTTT CASSLAGATDTQYF
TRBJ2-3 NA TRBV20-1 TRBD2 TGCAGTGCTAGCGGGGGGCTAGCGGGGGGCAATACGCAGTATTTT CSASGGLAGGNTQYF
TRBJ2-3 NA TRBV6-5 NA TGTGCCAGCAGTTACTCCGGGAGATCGGCAGATACGCAGTATTTT CASSYSGRSADTQYF
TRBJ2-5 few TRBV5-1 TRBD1 TGCGCCAGCAGCCGCTGGGACAGATACCAAGAGACCCAGTACTTC CASSRWDRYQETQYF
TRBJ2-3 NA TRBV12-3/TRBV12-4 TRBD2 TGTGCCAGCTCGAAGCCGGGACTAATAAGCACAGATACGCAGTATTTT CASSKPGLISTDTQYF
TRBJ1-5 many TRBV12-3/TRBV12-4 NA TGTGCCAGCAGTTTAGATGGGGCAGGTCAGCCCCAGCATTTT CASSLDGAGQPQHF
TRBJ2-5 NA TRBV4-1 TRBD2 TGCGCCAGCAGCCGCGAACCGGGGGGGGGGCAGACCCAGTACTTC CASSREPGGGQTQYF
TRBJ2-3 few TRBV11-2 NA TGTGCCAGCAGCTTAGATCGCGGGACGGGATCCACAGATACGCAGTATTTT CASSLDRGTGSTDTQYF
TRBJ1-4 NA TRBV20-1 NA TGCAGTGCTAGGCCTACAGGGAGCGACTGGGCTAATGAAAAACTGTTTTTT CSARPTGSDWANEKLFF
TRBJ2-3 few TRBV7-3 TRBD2 TGTGCCAGCTCTTCGGGCGGGGGGTCCGATACGCAGTATTTT CASSSGGGSDTQYF
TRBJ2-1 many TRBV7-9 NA TGTGCCAGCAGCTCCCGCGGGGGCTGGGATGAGCAGTTCTTC CASSSRGGWDEQFF
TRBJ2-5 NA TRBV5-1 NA TGCGCCAGCAGCTTGGGCGGAAACCAAGAGACCCAGTACTTC CASSLGGNQETQYF
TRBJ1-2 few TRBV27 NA TGTGCCAGCAGTTTATCGGCAAGTAACTATGGCTACACCTTC CASSLSASNYGYTF
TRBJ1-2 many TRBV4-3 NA TGCGCCAGCAGCCAAGAACTGGCAGGGGCCTTGGGTGGCTACACCTTC CASSQELAGALGGYTF
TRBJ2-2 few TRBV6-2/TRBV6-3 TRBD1 TGTGCCAGCAGGGAGGACAGGGGTTGGACCGGGGAGCTGTTTTTT CASREDRGWTGELFF
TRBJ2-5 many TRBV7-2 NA TGTGCCACCGCCGGGACAAGCCGGCAAGAGACCCAGTACTTC CATAGTSRQETQYF
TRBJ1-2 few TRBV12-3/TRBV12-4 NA TGTGCCAGCAGTTTGGGACTCTATGGCTACACCTTC CASSLGLYGYTF
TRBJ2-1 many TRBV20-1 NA TGCAGTGCTCGACCCTCTCACGGGGCCTACAATGAGCAGTTCTTC CSARPSHGAYNEQFF
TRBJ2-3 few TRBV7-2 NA TGTGCCAGCAGCTTAGGAGGAGGGGTCTTTACAGATACGCAGTATTTT CASSLGGGVFTDTQYF
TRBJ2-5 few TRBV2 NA TGTGCCAGCAGTGAGGGACCGGGTGAAGAGACCCAGTACTTC CASSEGPGEETQYF
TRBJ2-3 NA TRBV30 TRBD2 TGTGCCTGGAGTGACCTGCGGGGGGGTAGCACAGATACGCAGTATTTT CAWSDLRGGSTDTQYF
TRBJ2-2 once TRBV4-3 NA TGCGCCAGCAGCCAAGGAATTCAGGGAACGTACACCGGGGAGCTGTTTTTT CASSQGIQGTYTGELFF
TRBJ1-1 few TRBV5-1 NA TGCGCCAGCAGAAGAGGGCAGAACACTGAAGCTTTCTTT CASRRGQNTEAFF
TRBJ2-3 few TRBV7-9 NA TGTGCCAGCGGGCGGACTACAGATACGCAGTATTTT CASGRTTDTQYF
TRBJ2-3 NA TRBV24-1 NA TGTGCCACCAGTGATTTACTCAGCACAGATACGCAGTATTTT CATSDLLSTDTQYF